Included here is one TCR beta chain sequence, with context. These data belong to a study of blood T cell repertoires in COVID-19. Sequencing used immunoSEQ multiplex PCR; TCRdb keeps in-frame clones, though not all of them. The sample carries about 190,000 clones, 90% recorded once. This receptor was identified in a man in his fifties or sixties with acute or convalescent COVID-19. Sequencing was carried out using peripheral blood.

CDR3 coding DNA: TGTGCCAGCAGTTTAGGACTAGCGGGAGCCTCCTACGAGCAGTACTTC. Residues: CASSLGLAGASYEQYF. The genes are TRBV27 and TRBJ2-7; TRBD2 matches 13 bases. This CDR3 is 16 amino acids long. CDR1 and CDR2 (germline): MNHEY, SMNVEV (reference sequence). After removal of 2 bases from V and 0 bases from J, the junction contained 1 base not matched to a gene.